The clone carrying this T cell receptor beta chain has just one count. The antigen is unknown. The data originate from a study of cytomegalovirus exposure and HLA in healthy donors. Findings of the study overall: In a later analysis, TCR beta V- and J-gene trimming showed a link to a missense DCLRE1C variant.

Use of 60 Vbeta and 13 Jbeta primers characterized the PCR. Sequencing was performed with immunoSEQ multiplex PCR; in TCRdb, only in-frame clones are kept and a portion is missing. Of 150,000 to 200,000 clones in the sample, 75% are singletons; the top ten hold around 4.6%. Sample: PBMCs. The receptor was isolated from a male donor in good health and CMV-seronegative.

In DNA, the CDR3 is TGTGCCAGCGAAGGACAGCCTGCGAGGGCCAAAAACATTCAGTACTTC. It codes for CASEGQPARAKNIQYF. The chain links TRBV2 to TRBJ2-4; TRBD1 might be the D (6 bases). V was cut by 8 bases and J by 1 base, with 18 bases left in between. The CDR3 loop spans 16 amino acids. Per germline, CDR1 SNHLY and CDR2 FYNNEI.